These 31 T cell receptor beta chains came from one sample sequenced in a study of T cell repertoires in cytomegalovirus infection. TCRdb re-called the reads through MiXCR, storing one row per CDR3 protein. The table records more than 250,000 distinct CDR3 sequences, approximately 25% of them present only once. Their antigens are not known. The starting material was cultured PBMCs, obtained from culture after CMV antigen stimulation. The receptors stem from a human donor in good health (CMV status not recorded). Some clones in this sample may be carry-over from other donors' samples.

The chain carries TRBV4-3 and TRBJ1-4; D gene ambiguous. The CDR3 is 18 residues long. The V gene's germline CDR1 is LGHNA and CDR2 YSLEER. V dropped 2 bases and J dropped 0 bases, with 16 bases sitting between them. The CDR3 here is CASSQNFLESATNEKLFF. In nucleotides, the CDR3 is TGCGCCAGCAGCCAAAATTTCTTAGAGTCAGCAACTAATGAAAAACTGTTTTTT.

CDR3 sequence reads: CASSQDIISGSYEQYV. In DNA, the CDR3 is TGCGCCAGCAGCCAAGATATTATAAGCGGCTCCTACGAGCAGTACGTC. V gene TRBV4-3 combines with J gene TRBJ2-7; D perhaps matches TRBD2 (5 bases). This CDR3 spans 16 amino acids. V lost 0 bases and J 0 bases, leaving 12 bases between the germline ends. Germline V gives CDR1 LGHNA, CDR2 YSLEER.

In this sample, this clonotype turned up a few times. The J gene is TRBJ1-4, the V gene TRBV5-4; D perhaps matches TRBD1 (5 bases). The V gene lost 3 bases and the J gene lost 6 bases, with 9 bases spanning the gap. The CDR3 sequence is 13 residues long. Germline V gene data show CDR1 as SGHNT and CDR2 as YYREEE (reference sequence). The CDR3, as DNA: TGTGCCAGCAGCTACCTGGGGGATGAAAAACTGTTTTTT. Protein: CASSYLGDEKLFF.

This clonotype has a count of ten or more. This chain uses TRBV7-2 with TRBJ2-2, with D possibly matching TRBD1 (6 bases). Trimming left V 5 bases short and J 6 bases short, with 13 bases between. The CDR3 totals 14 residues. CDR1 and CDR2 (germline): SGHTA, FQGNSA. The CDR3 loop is CASSQPGVPGELFF. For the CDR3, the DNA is TGTGCCAGCAGCCAACCAGGGGTCCCCGGGGAGCTGTTTTTT. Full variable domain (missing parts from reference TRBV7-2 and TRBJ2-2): GAGVSQSPSNKVTEKGKDVELRCDPISGHTALYWYRQSLGQGLEFLIYFQGNSAPDKSGLPSDRFSAERTGGSVSTLTIQRTQQEDSAVYLCASSQPGVPGELFFGEGSRLTVL.

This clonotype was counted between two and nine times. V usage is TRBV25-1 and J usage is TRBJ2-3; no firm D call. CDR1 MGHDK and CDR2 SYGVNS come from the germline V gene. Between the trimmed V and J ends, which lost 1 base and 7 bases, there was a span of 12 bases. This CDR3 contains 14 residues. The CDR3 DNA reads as TGTGCCAGCAGTGAATCCGGCCCAGTTCATACGCAGTATTTT. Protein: CASSESGPVHTQYF.

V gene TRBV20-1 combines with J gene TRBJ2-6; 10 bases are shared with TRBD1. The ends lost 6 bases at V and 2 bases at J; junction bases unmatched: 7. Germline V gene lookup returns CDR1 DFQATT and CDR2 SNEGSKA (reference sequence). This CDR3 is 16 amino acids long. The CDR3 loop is CSAHRQGAPGANVLTF. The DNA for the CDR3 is TGCAGTGCCCATCGACAGGGGGCGCCTGGGGCCAACGTCCTGACTTTC.

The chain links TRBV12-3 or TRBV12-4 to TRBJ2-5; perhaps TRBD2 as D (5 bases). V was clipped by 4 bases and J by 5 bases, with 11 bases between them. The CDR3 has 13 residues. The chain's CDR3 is CASSSSTGETQYF. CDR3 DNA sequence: TGTGCCAGCAGTTCTTCCACGGGGGAGACCCAGTACTTC.

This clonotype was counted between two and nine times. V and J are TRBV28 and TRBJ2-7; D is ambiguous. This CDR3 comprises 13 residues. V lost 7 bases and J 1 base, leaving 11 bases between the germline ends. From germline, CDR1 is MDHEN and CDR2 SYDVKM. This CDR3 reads CASTGVESYEQYF. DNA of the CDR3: TGTGCCAGCACTGGGGTGGAGTCCTACGAGCAGTACTTC.

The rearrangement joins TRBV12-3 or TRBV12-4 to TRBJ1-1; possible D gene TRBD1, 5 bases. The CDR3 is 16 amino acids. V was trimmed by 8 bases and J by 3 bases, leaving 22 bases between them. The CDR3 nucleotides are TGTGCCAGCTCTTACTATCTCGGCAGGGCGGACACTGAAGCTTTCTTT. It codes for CASSYYLGRADTEAFF.

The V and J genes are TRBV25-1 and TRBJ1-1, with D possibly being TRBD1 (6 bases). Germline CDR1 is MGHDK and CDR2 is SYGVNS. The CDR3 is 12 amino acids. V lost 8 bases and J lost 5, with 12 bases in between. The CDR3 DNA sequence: TGTGCCAGCCAAGACAGGAGAACTGAAGCTTTCTTT. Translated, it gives CASQDRRTEAFF.

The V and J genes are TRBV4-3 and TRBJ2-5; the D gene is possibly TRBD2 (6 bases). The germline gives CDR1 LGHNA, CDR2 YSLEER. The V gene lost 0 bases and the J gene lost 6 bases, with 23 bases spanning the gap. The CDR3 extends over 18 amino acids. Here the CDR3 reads CASSQDYGGTGARKTQYF. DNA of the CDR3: TGCGCCAGCAGCCAAGATTATGGCGGGACGGGAGCTAGGAAGACCCAGTACTTC.

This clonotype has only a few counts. Written as DNA, the CDR3 is TGTGCCAGCAGTTCCGGGGGACATATGAACACTGAAGCTTTCTTT. Protein product: CASSSGGHMNTEAFF. The J gene is TRBJ1-1, the V gene TRBV28, with a possible D match to TRBD1 (6 bases). The V and J ends lost 4 bases and 0 bases respectively, with 12 bases between them. Germline-derived CDR1 and CDR2 are MDHEN and SYDVKM. This CDR3 contains 15 residues.

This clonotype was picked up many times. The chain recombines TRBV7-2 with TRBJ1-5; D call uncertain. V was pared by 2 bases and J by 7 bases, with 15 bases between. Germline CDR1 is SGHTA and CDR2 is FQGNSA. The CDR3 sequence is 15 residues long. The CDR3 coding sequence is TGTGCCAGCAGCTTATTACCTTTCGTCGAACAGCCCCAGCATTTT. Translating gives CASSLLPFVEQPQHF.

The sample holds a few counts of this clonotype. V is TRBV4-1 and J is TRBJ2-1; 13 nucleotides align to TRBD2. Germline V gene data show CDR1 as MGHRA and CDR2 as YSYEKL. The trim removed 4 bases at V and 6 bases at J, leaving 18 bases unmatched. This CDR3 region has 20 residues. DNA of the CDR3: TGCGCCAGCAGCCGAAATTCCGGGACTAGCGGGATCACCGGGGGCAATGAGCAGTTCTTC. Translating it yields CASSRNSGTSGITGGNEQFF.

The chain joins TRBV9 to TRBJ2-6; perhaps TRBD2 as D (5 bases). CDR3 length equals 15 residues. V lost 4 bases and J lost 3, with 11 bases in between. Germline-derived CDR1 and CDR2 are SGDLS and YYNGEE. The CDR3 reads CASSRGSFGANVLTF. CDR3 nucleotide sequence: TGTGCCAGCAGCCGGGGTAGTTTTGGGGCCAACGTCCTGACTTTC.

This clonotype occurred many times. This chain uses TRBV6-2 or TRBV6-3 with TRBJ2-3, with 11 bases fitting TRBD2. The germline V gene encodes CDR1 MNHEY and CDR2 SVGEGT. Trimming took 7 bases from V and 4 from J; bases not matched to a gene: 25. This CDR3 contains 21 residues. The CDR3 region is CASKPEWGASGRKEASDTQYF. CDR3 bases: TGTGCCAGCAAACCGGAGTGGGGGGCTAGCGGGAGGAAAGAAGCATCAGATACGCAGTATTTT.

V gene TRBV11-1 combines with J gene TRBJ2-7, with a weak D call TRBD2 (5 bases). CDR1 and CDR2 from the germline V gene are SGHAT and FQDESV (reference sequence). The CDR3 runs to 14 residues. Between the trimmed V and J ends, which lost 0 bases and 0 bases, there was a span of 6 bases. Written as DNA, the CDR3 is TGTGCCAGCAGCTTAGCTGCGGGCTCCTACGAGCAGTACTTC. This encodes CASSLAAGSYEQYF.

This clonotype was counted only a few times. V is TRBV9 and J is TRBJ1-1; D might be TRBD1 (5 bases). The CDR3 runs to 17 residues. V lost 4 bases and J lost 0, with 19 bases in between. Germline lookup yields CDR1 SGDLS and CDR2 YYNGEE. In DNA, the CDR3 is TGTGCCAGCAGCTTTTTCCCGGGGGGAGAAATGAACACTGAAGCTTTCTTT. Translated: CASSFFPGGEMNTEAFF. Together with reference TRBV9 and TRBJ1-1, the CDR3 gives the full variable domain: DSGVTQTPKHLITATGQRVTLRCSPRSGDLSVYWYQQSLDQGLQFLIQYYNGEERAKGNILERFSAQQFPDLHSELNLSSLELGDSALYFCASSFFPGGEMNTEAFFGQGTRLTVV.

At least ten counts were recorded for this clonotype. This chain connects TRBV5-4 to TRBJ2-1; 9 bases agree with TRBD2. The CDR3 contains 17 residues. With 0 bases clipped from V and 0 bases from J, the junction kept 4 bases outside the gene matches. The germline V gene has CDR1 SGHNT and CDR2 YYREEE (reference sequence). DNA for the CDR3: TGTGCCAGCAGCTTGGGGGGCGGGAGGGGCTCCTACAATGAGCAGTTCTTC. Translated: CASSLGGGRGSYNEQFF.

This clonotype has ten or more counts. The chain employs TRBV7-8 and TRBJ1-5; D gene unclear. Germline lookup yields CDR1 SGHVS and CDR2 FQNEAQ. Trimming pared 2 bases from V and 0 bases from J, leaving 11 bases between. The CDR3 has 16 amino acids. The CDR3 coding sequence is TGTGCCAGCAGCTTATACGGCAGAAATAGCAATCAGCCCCAGCATTTT. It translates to CASSLYGRNSNQPQHF.

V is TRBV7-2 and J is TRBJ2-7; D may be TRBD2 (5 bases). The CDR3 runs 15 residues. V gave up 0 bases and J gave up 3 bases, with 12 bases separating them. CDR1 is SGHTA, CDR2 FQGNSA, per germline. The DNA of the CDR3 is TGTGCCAGCAGCTTAGCGGTGGAGGTGGACTACGAGCAGTACTTC. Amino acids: CASSLAVEVDYEQYF.

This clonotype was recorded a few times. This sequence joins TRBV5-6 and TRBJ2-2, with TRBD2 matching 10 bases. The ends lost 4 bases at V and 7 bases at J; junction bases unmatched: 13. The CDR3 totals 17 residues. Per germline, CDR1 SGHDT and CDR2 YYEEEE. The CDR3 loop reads CASSALIGSGRVGELFF. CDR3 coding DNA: TGTGCCAGCAGCGCCCTTATCGGGAGCGGGAGGGTCGGGGAGCTGTTTTTT.

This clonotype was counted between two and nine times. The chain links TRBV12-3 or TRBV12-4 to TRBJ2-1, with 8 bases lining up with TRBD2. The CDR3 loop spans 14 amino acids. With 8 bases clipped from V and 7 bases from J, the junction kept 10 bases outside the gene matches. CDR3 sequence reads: CASLRGGVGNEQFF. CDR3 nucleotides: TGTGCCAGCCTACGGGGGGGAGTAGGGAATGAGCAGTTCTTC.

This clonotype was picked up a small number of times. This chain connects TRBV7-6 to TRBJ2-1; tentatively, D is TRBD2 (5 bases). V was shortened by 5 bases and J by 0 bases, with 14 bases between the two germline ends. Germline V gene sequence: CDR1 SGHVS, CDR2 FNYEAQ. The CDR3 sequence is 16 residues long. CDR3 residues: CASSHGLASSYNEQFF. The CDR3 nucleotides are TGTGCCAGCAGCCACGGACTCGCGAGCTCCTACAATGAGCAGTTCTTC.

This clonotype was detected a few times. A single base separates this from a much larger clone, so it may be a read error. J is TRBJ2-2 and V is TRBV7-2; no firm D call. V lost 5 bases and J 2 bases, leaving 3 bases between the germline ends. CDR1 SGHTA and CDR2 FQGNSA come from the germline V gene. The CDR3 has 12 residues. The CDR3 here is CASSRNTGELFF. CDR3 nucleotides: TGTGCCAGCAGCCGTAACACCGGGGAGCTGTTTTTT. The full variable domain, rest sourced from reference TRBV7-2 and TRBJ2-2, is GAGVSQSPSNKVTEKGKDVELRCDPISGHTALYWYRQSLGQGLEFLIYFQGNSAPDKSGLPSDRFSAERTGGSVSTLTIQRTQQEDSAVYLCASSRNTGELFFGEGSRLTVL.

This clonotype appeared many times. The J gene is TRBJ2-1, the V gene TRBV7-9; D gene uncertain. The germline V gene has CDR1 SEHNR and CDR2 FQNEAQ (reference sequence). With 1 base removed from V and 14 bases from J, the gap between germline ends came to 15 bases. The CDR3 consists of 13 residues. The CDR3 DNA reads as TGTGCCAGCAGCTTAGTCCTCCGAAGAGAGGAGTTCTTC. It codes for CASSLVLRREEFF.

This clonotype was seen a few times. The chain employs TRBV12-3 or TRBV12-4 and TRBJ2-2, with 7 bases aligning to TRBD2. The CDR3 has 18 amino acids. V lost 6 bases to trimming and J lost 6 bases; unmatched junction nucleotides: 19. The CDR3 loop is CASRDDQAGVVKPGELFF. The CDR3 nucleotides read TGTGCCAGCAGGGACGACCAGGCGGGGGTGGTGAAGCCCGGGGAGCTGTTTTTT.

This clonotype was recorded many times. CDR3 bases: TGTGCCATCAGTGAGTCGATGGTTAGCTCCTACGAGCAGTACTTC. Protein product: CAISESMVSSYEQYF. The gene calls are TRBV10-3 and TRBJ2-7; D is unclear. The CDR3 has 15 residues. In germline, CDR1 is ENHRY, CDR2 SYGVKD. V shed 0 bases and J shed 0 bases, with 9 bases lying between them.

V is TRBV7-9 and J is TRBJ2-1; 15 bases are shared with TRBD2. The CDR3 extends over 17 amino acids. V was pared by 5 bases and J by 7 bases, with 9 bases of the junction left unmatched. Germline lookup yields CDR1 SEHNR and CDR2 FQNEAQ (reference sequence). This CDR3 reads CASSRSGGTSGRNEQFF. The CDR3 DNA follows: TGTGCCAGCAGCAGATCGGGAGGGACTAGCGGGAGGAATGAGCAGTTCTTC.

The CDR3 sequence is CASSLEGFGGANVLTF. The DNA for the CDR3 is TGCGCCAGCAGCTTGGAAGGGTTCGGGGGGGCCAACGTCCTGACTTTC. J is TRBJ2-6 and V is TRBV5-1; D unclear. The length of the CDR3 is 16 residues. V was cut by 0 bases and J by 4 bases, with 11 bases left in between. Germline V gene sequence: CDR1 SGHRS, CDR2 YFSETQ.

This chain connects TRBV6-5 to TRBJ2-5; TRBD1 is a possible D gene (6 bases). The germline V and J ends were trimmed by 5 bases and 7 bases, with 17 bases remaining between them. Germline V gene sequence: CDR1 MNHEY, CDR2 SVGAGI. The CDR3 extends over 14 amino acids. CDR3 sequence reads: CASSLLGARGTQYF. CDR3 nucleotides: TGTGCCAGCAGTCTGCTGGGGGCGCGAGGGACCCAGTACTTC.